The entry below describes one TCR beta chain. Which antigen it targets is not known. Base qualities are not recorded, but no much larger clone differs from it by a single base. This record belongs to a study of blood T cell repertoires in COVID-19 (dated by TCRdb to 2019 to 2021). About the investigation overall: Samples from collaborators originated in the United States, Italy and Spain and spanned both the acute and convalescent phases of COVID-19. The material from the prospective study consisted of cDNA or gDNA derived from T cells, B-cell-depleted T cells, or PBMCs. Subjects who had been exposed to COVID-19, were actively infected with it, or had recovered from it provided the deeply sampled blood TCRbeta repertoires that made up the dataset. A freely available public database, intended as a resource for researchers studying the immune response to SARS-CoV-2, is where the repertoires were released. The samples were drawn from two sources: the first 160 participants of the ongoing ImmuneRACE study, and 1,254 subjects contributed by 6 global collaborators. Nearly every sample came with metadata listing a de-identified subject ID, COVID-19 status, age in years and sex. Where available, HLA class I and class II types were taken from metadata supplied by the sample provider and were not determined by assay-based typing. The paper as a whole reports these results and caveats: How much clinical and demographic metadata was included differed by source and by participant, and the metadata was provided uncurated.

TCRbeta CDR3 regions were amplified from genomic DNA by means of the immunoSEQ Assay, a bias-controlled multiplex PCR. Processing in the source paper ran as follows. Nucleated cell counts per sample were estimated from amplification of reference gene primers within the assay. To quantify the absolute abundance of each unique TCRbeta CDR3 rearrangement, sequence reads were collapsed and filtered. Productive Simpson clonality was computed per sample as the square root of Simpson's diversity index over productive rearrangements. What TCRdb holds here is the immuneACCESS table cut down to in-frame rearrangements. Part of the clones is not present; checked against another copy, under half of the missing clones reflect an unresolved V gene, and the others are unexplained. D and trimming come from the DNA, and the V and J calls and clone size come from that table. The sample table holds under 200,000 clones, of which less than 90% were seen once. The top ten clonotypes cover around 3.1% of the sample.

The CDR3, from cysteine to phenylalanine, totals 13 residues. CDR3 DNA is the only sequence kept; it has 39 bases, read in frame from the first base. V is pruned by 6 bases and J by 4 bases, leaving 4 bases of the junction without a gene match. Participants in the prospective study were enrolled through a virtual design, were aged roughly 18 to 100 years, and lived in fewer than 30 United States geographic areas. To assign participants to cohorts, the prospective study relied on clinical history that participants themselves reported in a screening survey and a study questionnaire. Exposed participants had been in contact, within 2 weeks of entering the study, with a person who had a PCR-confirmed or clinician-diagnosed case of COVID-19. In the prospective study, mobile phlebotomists collected whole blood, serum and a nasopharyngeal or oropharyngeal swab from each participant. Prospective study participants could optionally give additional blood draws and questionnaires over a 2-month period. Before DNA extraction, blood samples from the prospective study were shipped at room temperature or frozen.

The rearrangement combines TRBV12-3 or TRBV12-4 with TRBJ1-2; 8 of the junction bases match TRBD1. The sample was PBMCs or T cells enriched from blood (not recorded which). This receptor was obtained from a woman in her twenties or thirties who had been exposed to COVID-19. The DNA sequence is TGTGCCAGCAGGGACCAGGGGGCCTATGGCTACACCTTC. This encodes CASRDQGAYGYTF.